What follows describes a single TCR beta chain. The sample holds many counts of this clonotype. Its cognate antigen has yet to be identified. Base qualities are not at hand, and no much larger clone is one base apart. This sample was included in a study of response to subunit inactivated influenza vaccine (dated by TCRdb to between 2018 and 2020). For the wider study: Deep quantitative profiling of the T cell receptor repertoire was used in the study to follow responses to a trivalent subunit inactivated influenza vaccine.

Receptor libraries were prepared by RT-PCR. The sequencer was an Illumina HiSeq 2500. TCRdb applied fastp at Q25 and MiXCR to the public reads, then kept only in-frame beta chains. Rows matching on CDR3 protein sequence are summarized as one entry with the most common DNA and genes. The sample table shows around 300,000 distinct CDR3 sequences, and 22% are seen once. The ten most abundant clones make up about 9.3% of the sample. The CDR3, from cysteine to phenylalanine, totals 12 residues. The entry retains the CDR3 DNA only, 36 bases that are in frame from base 1. The junction shows trimming of 5 bases on V and 3 bases on J, plus 7 bases between the germline ends. CDR1 and CDR2 were assigned from the germline V gene as MNHEY and SVGAGI. The study at large found these results: According to the authors, only a limited number of new T cells may be recruited by each seasonal influenza vaccination.

The source was PBMCs from blood, collected approximately 20 months after vaccination. The chain was built from TRBV6-5 and TRBJ2-5, with the D gene too uncertain to name. The sequence derives from a man between 50 and 69 years old who received an inactivated influenza vaccine. Donor details come from another sample of the same person, matched by shared clones. The CDR3 amino acid sequence is: CASSKGKETQYF. The DNA reads TGTGCCAGCAGTAAGGGTAAAGAGACCCAGTACTTC.